Below, one T cell receptor beta chain is given with its context. Its target is unknown. The record originates from a study of cytomegalovirus exposure and HLA in healthy donors. Overall study results and limits: Per a later analysis, 15,000 to 20,000 TCR beta sequences showed association with HLA alleles at 0.05 false discovery rate. Cytomegalovirus-associated status was assigned to approximately 160 TCR beta chains. Later analysis suggested most CMV-associated TCR beta chains were HLA-restricted.

The V segment lost 3 bases and the J segment 9 bases; nucleotides outside the gene matches: 4. The CDR3 is made up of 14 amino acids. Germline CDR1 and CDR2: SNHLY and FYNNEI. At the time of sampling, donors were nominally healthy, though unrecorded immune exposures were likely. This PCR relied on a set of 60 Vbeta primers and 13 Jbeta primers. Generated by immunoSEQ multiplex PCR, the TCRdb table keeps only in-frame clones and is missing some. The sample lists about 160,000 clones, approximately 81% occurring once. V usage is TRBV2 and J usage is TRBJ2-2; 10 bases map to TRBD1. This TCR was recovered from a man between 18 and 35 years old in good health and CMV-seronegative. What was sequenced was PBMCs. The CDR3 coding sequence is TGTGCCAGCAGTGATGGGACAGGGGTCTGGGAGCTGTTTTTT. Its translation is CASSDGTGVWELFF.